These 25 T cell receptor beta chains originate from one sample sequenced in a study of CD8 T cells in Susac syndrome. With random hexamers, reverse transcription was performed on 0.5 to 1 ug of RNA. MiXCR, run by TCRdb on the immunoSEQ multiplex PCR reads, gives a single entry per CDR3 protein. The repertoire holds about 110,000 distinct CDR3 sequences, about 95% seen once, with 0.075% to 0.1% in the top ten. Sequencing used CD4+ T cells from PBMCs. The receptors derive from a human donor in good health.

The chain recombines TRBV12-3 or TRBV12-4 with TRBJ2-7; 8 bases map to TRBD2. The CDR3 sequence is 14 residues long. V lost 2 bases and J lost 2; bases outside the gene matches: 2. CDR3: CASSLLAGTYEQYF. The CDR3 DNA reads TGTGCCAGCAGTTTATTAGCGGGGACCTACGAGCAGTACTTC.

CDR3 amino acids: CSAAPRTSGYEQYF. For the CDR3, the DNA is TGCAGCGCGGCCCCAAGGACTAGCGGGTACGAGCAGTACTTC. This rearrangement joins TRBV29-1 to TRBJ2-7; 11 bases align to TRBD2. Germline lookup yields CDR1 SQVTM and CDR2 ANQGSEA. This CDR3 has 14 residues. V was pared by 7 bases and J by 4 bases, with 9 bases of the junction left unmatched.

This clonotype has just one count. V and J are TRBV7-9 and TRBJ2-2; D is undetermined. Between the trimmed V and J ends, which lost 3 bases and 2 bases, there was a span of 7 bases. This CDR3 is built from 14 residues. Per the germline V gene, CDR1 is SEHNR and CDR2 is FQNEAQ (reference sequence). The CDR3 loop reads CASSLEVNTGELFF. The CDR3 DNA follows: TGTGCCAGCAGCTTGGAAGTAAACACCGGGGAGCTGTTTTTT.

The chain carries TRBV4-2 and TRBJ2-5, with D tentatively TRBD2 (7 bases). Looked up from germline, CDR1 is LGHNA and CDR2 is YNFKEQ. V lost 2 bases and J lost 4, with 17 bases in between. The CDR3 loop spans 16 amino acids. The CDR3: CASSQSTGRGRETQYF. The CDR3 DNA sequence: TGTGCCAGCAGCCAATCTACAGGGAGGGGTCGAGAGACCCAGTACTTC.

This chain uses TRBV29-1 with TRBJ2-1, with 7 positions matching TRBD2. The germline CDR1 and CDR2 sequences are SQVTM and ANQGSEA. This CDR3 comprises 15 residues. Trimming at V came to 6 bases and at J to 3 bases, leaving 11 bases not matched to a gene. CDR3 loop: CSVKSSGALYNEQFF. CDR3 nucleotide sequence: TGCAGCGTGAAATCGAGCGGGGCCCTCTACAATGAGCAGTTCTTC.

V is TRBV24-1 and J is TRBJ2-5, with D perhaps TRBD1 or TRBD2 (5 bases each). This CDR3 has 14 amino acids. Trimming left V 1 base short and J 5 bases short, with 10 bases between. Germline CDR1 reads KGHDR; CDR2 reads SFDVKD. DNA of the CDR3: TGTGCCACCAGTGATTTTCCAGGGAGTGAGACCCAGTACTTC. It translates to CATSDFPGSETQYF.

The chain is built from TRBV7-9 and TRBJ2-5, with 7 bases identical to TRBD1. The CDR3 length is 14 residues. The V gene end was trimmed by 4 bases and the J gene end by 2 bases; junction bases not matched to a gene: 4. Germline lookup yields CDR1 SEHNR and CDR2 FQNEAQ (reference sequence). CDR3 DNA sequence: TGTGCCAGCAGCTCCCGGGGACAGCAAGAGACCCAGTACTTC. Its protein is CASSSRGQQETQYF.

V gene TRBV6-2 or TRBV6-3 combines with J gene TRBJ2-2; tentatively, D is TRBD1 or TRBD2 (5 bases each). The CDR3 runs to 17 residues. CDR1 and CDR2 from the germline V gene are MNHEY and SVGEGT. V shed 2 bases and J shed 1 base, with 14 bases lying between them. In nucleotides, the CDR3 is TGTGCCAGCAGTTACGGGTGGGACCCTGTGAACACCGGGGAGCTGTTTTTT. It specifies CASSYGWDPVNTGELFF.

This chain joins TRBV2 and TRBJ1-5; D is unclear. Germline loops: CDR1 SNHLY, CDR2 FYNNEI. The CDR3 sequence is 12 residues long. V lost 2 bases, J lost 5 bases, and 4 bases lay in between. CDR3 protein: CASSESHQPQHF. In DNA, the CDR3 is TGTGCCAGCAGTGAATCCCATCAGCCCCAGCATTTT.

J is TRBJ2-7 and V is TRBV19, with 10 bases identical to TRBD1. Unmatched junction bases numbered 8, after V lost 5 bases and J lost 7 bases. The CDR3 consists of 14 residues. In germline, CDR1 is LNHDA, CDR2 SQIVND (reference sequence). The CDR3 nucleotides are TGTGCCAGTAGTGCGACAGGGGGCACGGGGGAGCAGTACTTC. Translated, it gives CASSATGGTGEQYF.

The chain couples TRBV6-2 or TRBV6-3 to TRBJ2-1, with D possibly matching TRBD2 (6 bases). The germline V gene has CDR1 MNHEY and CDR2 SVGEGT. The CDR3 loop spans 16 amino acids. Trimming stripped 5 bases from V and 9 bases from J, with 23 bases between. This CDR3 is CASSRPTSPLMGEQFF. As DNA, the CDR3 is TGTGCCAGCAGTCGCCCTACTAGCCCCCTAATGGGTGAGCAGTTCTTC.

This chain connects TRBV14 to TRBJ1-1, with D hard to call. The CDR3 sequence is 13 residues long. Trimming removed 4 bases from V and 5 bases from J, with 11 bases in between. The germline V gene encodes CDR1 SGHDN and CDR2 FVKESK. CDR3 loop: CASSPASPTEAFF. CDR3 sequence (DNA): TGTGCCAGCAGCCCCGCGAGTCCTACTGAAGCTTTCTTT.

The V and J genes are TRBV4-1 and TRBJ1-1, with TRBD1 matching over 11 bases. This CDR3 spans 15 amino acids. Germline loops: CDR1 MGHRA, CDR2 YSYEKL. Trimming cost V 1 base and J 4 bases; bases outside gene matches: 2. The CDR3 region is CASSQAGTGGTEAFF. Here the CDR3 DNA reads TGCGCCAGCAGCCAAGCCGGGACAGGGGGCACTGAAGCTTTCTTT.

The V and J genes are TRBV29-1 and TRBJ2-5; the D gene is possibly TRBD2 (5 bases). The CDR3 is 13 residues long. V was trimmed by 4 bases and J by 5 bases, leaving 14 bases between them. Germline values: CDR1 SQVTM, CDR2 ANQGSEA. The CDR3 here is CSVVLAGSETQYF. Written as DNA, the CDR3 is TGCAGCGTTGTCCTAGCAGGCTCGGAGACCCAGTACTTC.

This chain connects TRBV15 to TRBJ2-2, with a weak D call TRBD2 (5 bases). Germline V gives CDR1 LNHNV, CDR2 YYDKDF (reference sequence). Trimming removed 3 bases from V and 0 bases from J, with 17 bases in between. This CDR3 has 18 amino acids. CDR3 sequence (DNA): TGTGCCACCAGCAGCGCGGGTCGAGGACTCGCGAACACCGGGGAGCTGTTTTTT. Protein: CATSSAGRGLANTGELFF.

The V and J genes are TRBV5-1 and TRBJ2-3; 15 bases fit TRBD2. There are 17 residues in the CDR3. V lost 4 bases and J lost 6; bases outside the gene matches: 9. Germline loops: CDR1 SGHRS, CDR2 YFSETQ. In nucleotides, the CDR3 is TGCGCCAGCAGCCGACAGACTGGACTAGCGGGGGGGGATACGCAGTATTTT. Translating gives CASSRQTGLAGGDTQYF.

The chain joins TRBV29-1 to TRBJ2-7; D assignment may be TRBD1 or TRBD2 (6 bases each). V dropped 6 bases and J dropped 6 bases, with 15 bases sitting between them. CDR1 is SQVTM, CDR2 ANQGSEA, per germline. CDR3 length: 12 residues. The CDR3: CSVHNGGIEQYF. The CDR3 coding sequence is TGCAGCGTGCACAACGGGGGCATCGAGCAGTACTTC.

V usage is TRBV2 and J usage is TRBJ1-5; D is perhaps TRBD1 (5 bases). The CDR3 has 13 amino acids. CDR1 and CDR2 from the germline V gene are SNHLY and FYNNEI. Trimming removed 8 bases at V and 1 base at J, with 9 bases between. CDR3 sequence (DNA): TGTGCCAGCGACCGGGACAGCAATCAGCCCCAGCATTTT. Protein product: CASDRDSNQPQHF.

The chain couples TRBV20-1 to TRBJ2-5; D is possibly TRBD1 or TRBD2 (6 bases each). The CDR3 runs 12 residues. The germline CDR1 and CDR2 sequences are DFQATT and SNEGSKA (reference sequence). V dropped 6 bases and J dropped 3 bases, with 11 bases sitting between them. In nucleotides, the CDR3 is TGCAGTGCCCAGGAGGGGGAAGAGACCCAGTACTTC. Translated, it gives CSAQEGEETQYF.

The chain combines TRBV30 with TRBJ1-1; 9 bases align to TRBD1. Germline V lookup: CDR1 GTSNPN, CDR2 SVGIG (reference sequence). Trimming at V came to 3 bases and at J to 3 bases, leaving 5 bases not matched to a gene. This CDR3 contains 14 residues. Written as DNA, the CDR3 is TGTGCCTGGAGCCTAGACAGGGGGTACACTGAAGCTTTCTTT. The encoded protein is CAWSLDRGYTEAFF.

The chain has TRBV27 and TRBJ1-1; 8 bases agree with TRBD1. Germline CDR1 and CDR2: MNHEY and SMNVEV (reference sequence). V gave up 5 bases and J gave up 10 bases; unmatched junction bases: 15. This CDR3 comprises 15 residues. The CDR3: CASSANPGQGGRAFF. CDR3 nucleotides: TGTGCCAGCAGTGCAAACCCCGGACAGGGCGGAAGAGCTTTCTTT.

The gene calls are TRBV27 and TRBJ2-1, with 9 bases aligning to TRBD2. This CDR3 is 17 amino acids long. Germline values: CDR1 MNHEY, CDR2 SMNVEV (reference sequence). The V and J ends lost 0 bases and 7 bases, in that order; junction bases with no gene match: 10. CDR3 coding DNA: TGTGCCAGCAGTTTATCGCCCCGGACTAGCGCCCAAAATGAGCAGTTCTTC. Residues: CASSLSPRTSAQNEQFF.

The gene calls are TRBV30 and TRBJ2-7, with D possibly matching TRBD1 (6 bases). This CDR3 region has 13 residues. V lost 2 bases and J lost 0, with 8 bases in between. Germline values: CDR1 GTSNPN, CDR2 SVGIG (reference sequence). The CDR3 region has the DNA TGTGCCTGGAGTCGACAGGTCTCCTACGAGCAGTACTTC. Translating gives CAWSRQVSYEQYF.

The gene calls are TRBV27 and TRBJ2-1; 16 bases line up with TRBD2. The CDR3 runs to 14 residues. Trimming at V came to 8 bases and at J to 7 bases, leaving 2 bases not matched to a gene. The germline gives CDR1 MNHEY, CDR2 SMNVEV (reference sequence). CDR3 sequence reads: CASLGLAGGNEQFF. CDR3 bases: TGTGCCAGCCTGGGACTAGCGGGAGGGAATGAGCAGTTCTTC.

This CDR3 reads CASRTGLFYEQYF. For the CDR3, the DNA is TGTGCCAGCAGGACAGGGTTGTTCTACGAGCAGTACTTC. The chain is built from TRBV2 and TRBJ2-7; 7 bases fit TRBD1. V trimming: 6 bases; J trimming: 3 bases; junction bases outside the gene matches: 5. Germline CDR1 reads SNHLY; CDR2 reads FYNNEI. The CDR3 loop spans 13 amino acids.